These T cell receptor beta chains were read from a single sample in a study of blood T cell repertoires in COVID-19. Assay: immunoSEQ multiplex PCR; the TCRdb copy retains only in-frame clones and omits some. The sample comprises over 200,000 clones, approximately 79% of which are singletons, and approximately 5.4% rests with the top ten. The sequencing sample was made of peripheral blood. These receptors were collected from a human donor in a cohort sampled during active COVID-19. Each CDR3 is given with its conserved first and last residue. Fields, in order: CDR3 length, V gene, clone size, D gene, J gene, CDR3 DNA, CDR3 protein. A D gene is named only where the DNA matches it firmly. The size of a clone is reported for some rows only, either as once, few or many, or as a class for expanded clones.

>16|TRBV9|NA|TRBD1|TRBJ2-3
TGTGCCAGCAGCGCCAGACAGGGCACTAGCACAGATACGCAGTATTTT
CASSARQGTSTDTQYF
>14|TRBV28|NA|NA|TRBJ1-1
TGTGCCAGCAGTTTCGCCGGGAGGAACACTGAAGCTTTCTTT
CASSFAGRNTEAFF
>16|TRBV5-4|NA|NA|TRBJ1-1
TGTGCCAGCAGCTTGGTTGGGGCAGGAATGAACACTGAAGCTTTCTTT
CASSLVGAGMNTEAFF
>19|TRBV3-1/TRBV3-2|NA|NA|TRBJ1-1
TGTGCCAGCAGCCTAGTCCCCGGAGTAAGGTCAAGGATGAACACTGAAGCTTTCTTT
CASSLVPGVRSRMNTEAFF
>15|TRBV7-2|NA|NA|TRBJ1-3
TGTGCCAGCAGCTTAGTGGCGGGGTCAGGAAACACCATATATTTT
CASSLVAGSGNTIYF
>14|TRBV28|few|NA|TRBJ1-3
TGTGCCAGCAGTTTTGCAGGGACTGGAAACACCATATATTTT
CASSFAGTGNTIYF
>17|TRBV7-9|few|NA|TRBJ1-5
TGTGCCAGCAGCTTAATTACCGGGACACTTAGCAATCAGCCCCAGCATTTT
CASSLITGTLSNQPQHF
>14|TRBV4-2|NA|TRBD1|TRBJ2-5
TGTGCCAGCAGCCCTGGGACAGGGGAAGAGACCCAGTACTTC
CASSPGTGEETQYF
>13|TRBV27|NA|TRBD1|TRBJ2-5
TGTGCCAGCAGCCCCGGGACAGGGGGGACCCAGTACTTC
CASSPGTGGTQYF
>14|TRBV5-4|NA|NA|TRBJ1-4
TGTGCCAGCAGCTTGGTCCCGGGGAATGAAAAACTGTTTTTT
CASSLVPGNEKLFF